This T cell receptor (beta chain) comes out of a study of memory CD8 T cells in hepatitis C reinfection. Overall study: Samples late or after reinfection came 12 to 24 weeks post-detection.

Study-wide results and limits: With five donors, public clonotype conclusions could not be definitive.

On this clone: The antigen remains undetermined.

The CDR3 extends over 14 amino acids. CDR1 MRHNA and CDR2 SNTAGT come from the germline V gene. V gave up 2 bases and J gave up 2 bases, with 8 bases separating them. The time point here: late/post reinfection, 12 to 24 weeks after detection. No in vitro expansion preceded TCR sequencing of the sorted cells. A couple of donors provided sorted CD3+ CD8+ CD45RO- naive CD8 T cells at all three reinfection time points. Produced via immunoSEQ multiplex PCR; TCRdb's table is partial and in-frame only. Altogether a few thousand clones are present, 87% being singletons, with the ten largest covering 26%. The genes are TRBV6-4 and TRBJ2-3; D uncertain. The sample taken for sequencing was naive CD8+ T cells sorted from blood. The source is a man aged 45-65 years with hepatitis C virus infection. CDR3 bases: TGTGCCAGCAGTGACCAGACTTTCACAGATACGCAGTATTTT. Protein sequence: CASSDQTFTDTQYF.